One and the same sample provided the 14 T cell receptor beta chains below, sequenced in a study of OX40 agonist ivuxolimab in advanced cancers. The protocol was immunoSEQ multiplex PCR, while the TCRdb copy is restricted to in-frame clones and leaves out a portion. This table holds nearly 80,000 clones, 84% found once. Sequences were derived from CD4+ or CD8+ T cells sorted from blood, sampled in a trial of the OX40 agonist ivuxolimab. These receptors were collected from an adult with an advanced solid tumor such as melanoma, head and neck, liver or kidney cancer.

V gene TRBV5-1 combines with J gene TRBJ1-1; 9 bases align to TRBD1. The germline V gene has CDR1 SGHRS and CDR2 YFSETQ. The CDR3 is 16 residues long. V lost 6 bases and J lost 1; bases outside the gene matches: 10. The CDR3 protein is CASTLTGGGPNTEAFF. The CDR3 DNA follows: TGCGCCAGCACCCTGACAGGGGGTGGACCGAACACTGAAGCTTTCTTT.

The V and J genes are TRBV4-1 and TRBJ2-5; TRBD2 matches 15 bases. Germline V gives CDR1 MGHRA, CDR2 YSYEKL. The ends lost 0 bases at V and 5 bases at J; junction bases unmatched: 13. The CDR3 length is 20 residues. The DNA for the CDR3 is TGCGCCAGCAGCCAAGATGGGATGGGCTTAGGACTAGCGGGGGGGGAGACCCAGTACTTC. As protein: CASSQDGMGLGLAGGETQYF.

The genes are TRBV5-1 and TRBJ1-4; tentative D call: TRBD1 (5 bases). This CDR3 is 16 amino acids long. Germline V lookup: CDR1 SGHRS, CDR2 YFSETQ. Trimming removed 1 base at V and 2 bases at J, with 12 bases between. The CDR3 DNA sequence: TGCGCCAGCAGCTTGACCGGGGACGGGACTAATGAAAAACTGTTTTTT. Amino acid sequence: CASSLTGDGTNEKLFF.

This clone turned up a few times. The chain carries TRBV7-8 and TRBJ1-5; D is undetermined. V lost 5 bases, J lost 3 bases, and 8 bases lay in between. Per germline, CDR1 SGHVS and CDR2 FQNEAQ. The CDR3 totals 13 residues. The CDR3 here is CASSPAVNQPQHF. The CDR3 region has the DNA TGTGCCAGCAGCCCCGCGGTCAATCAGCCCCAGCATTTT.

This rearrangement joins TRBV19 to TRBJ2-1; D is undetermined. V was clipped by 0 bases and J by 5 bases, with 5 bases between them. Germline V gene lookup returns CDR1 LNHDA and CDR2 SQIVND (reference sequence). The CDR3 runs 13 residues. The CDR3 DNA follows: TGTGCCAGTAGTATAGAGGGTAACAATGAGCAGTTCTTC. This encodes CASSIEGNNEQFF.

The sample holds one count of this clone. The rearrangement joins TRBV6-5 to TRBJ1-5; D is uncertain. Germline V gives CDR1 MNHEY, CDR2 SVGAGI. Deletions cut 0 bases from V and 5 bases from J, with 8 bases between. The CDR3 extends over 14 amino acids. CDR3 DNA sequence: TGTGCCAGCAGTTACTCCCGACCGGATCAGCCCCAGCATTTT. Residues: CASSYSRPDQPQHF.

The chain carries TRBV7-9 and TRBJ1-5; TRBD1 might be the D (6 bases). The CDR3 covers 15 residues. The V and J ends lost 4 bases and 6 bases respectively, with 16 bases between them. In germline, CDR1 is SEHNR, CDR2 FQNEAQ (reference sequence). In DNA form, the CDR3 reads TGTGCCAGCAGCTCGGACAGTTTGCGGAGTCAGCCCCAGCATTTT. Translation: CASSSDSLRSQPQHF.

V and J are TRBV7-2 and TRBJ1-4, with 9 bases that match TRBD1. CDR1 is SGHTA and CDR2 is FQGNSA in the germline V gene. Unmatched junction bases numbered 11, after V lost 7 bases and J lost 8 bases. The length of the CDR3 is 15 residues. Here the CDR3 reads CASTIGGQGAEKLFF. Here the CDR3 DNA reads TGTGCCAGCACAATAGGGGGACAGGGTGCGGAAAAACTGTTTTTT.

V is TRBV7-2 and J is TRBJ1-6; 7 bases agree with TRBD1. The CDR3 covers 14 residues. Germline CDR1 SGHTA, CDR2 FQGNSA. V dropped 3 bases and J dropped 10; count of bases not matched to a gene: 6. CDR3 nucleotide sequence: TGTGCCAGCAGCTTCCGACAGGGTGGCTCACCCCTCCACTTT. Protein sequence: CASSFRQGGSPLHF.

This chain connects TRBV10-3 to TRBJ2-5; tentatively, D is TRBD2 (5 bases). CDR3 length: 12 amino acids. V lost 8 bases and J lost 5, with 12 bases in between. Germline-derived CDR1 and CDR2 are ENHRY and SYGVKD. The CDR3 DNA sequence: TGTGCCATCGCGGCTAGCTCTGAGACCCAGTACTTC. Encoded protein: CAIAASSETQYF.

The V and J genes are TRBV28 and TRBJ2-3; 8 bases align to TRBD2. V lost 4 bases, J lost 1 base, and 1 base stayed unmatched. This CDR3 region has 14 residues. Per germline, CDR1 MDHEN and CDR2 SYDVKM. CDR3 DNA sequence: TGTGCCAGCAGTTCGACTAGCGGCACAGATACGCAGTATTTT. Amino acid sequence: CASSSTSGTDTQYF.

CDR3 DNA: TGCGCCAGCAGTGAACTAGCGGGGCTCACCGGGGAGCTGTTTTTT. As protein: CASSELAGLTGELFF. The V call is TRBV10-1, the J call TRBJ2-2; 10 positions agree with TRBD2. Losses at the gene ends were 3 bases for V and 4 bases for J; bases not matched to a gene: 2. CDR1 and CDR2 from the germline V gene are WNHNN and SYGVQD (reference sequence). There are 15 residues in the CDR3.

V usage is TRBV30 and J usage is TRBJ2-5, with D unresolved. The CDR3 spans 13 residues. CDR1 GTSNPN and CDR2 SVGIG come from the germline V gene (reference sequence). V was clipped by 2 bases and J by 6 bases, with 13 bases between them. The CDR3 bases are TGTGCCTGGAGTCCCGGGCATGCTAAGACCCAGTACTTC. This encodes CAWSPGHAKTQYF. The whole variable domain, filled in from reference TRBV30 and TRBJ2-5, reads SQTIHQWPATLVQPVGSPLSLECTVEGTSNPNLYWYRQAAGRGLQLLFYSVGIGQISSEVPQNLSASRPQDRQFILSSKKLLLSDSGFYLCAWSPGHAKTQYFGPGTRLLVL.

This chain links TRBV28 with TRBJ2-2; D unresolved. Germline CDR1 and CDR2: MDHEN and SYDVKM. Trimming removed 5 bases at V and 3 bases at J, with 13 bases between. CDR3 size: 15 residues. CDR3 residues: CASSPNDRDTGELFF. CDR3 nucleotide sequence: TGTGCCAGCAGTCCCAATGACCGGGACACCGGGGAGCTGTTTTTT.